The 9 T cell receptor beta chains below come from one sample, sequenced in a study of blood T cell repertoires in COVID-19. Profiling relied on immunoSEQ multiplex PCR, and the TCRdb table lists in-frame clones only, not all of them. The sample shows about 400,000 clones, approximately 87% of them seen only once. Sequenced sample: PBMCs or T cells enriched from blood (not recorded which). These receptors originate from a woman aged 45-65 years who had recovered from COVID-19.

This chain connects TRBV3-1 (or the pseudogene TRBV3-2) to TRBJ1-1, with D possibly TRBD1 on 5 matching bases. Germline V gives CDR1 LGHDT, CDR2 YNNKEL (reference sequence). The CDR3 spans 14 residues. Trimming removed 8 bases from V and 1 base from J, with 14 bases in between. The CDR3 coding sequence is TGTGCCAGCCTTATAGCGGGGACGAACACTGAAGCTTTCTTT. This translates into CASLIAGTNTEAFF.

This CDR3 reads CASSMRRVSGANVLTF. The CDR3 DNA follows: TGTGCCAGTAGTATGAGGCGGGTCTCTGGGGCCAACGTCCTGACTTTC. The V and J genes are TRBV19 and TRBJ2-6, with D possibly matching TRBD2 (5 bases). CDR3 length: 16 residues. CDR1 is LNHDA, CDR2 SQIVND, per germline (reference sequence). The ends were cut back, 3 bases at V and 0 bases at J, with 9 bases in the middle.

Only a few counts were recorded for this clone. The chain employs TRBV27 and TRBJ1-5; D is unresolved. V was pared by 6 bases and J by 4 bases, with 13 bases between. CDR1 MNHEY and CDR2 SMNVEV come from the germline V gene (reference sequence). The CDR3 covers 14 residues. For the CDR3, the DNA is TGTGCCAGCAGCCCCTTGGAGGGAAATCAGCCCCAGCATTTT. Translation gives CASSPLEGNQPQHF.

This chain connects TRBV30 to TRBJ1-5; 7 bases match TRBD1. V shed 3 bases, J shed 4 bases, and the junction held 3 bases outside the gene matches. The CDR3 extends over 13 amino acids. CDR1 is GTSNPN and CDR2 is SVGIG in the germline V gene (reference sequence). For the CDR3, the DNA is TGTGCCTGGAGCGGACAGGCTAATCAGCCCCAGCATTTT. It codes for CAWSGQANQPQHF.

The table lists this clone with a count of one. This chain connects TRBV28 to TRBJ2-5, with D maybe TRBD2 (6 bases). The CDR3 runs to 14 residues. V was cut by 2 bases and J by 5 bases, with 12 bases left in between. Germline CDR1 MDHEN, CDR2 SYDVKM. The CDR3 region has the DNA TGTGCCAGCAGTTTAGCGGGGCGGAAGGAGACCCAGTACTTC. Translated, it gives CASSLAGRKETQYF.

The V and J genes are TRBV7-2 and TRBJ1-5, with 8 nucleotides matching TRBD1. The CDR3 has 14 residues. Trimming took 2 bases from V and 5 from J; bases not matched to a gene: 2. Looked up from germline, CDR1 is SGHTA and CDR2 is FQGNSA. CDR3 region: CASSLTGGYQPQHF. DNA of the CDR3: TGTGCCAGCAGCTTAACAGGGGGATATCAGCCCCAGCATTTT.

The chain couples TRBV19 to TRBJ1-2; 8 bases line up with TRBD1. CDR1 and CDR2 (germline): LNHDA, SQIVND (reference sequence). With V trimmed by 5 bases and J by 7 bases, 9 bases remained unmatched. CDR3 length: 14 residues. CDR3 region: CASSVPTGAGGYTF. In nucleotides, the CDR3 is TGTGCCAGTAGTGTTCCGACAGGGGCGGGTGGCTACACCTTC.

The chain uses TRBV2 and TRBJ1-1, with D maybe TRBD1 (5 bases). The V and J ends lost 7 bases and 1 base respectively, with 16 bases between them. Germline V gives CDR1 SNHLY, CDR2 FYNNEI. This CDR3 comprises 15 residues. Written as DNA, the CDR3 is TGTGCCAGCATCGCTTTTCGGACACCGAACACTGAAGCTTTCTTT. It yields the protein CASIAFRTPNTEAFF.

This clone showed up just once. This chain uses TRBV5-1 with TRBJ1-4; the D is unclear. The CDR3 is 15 residues long. V shed 0 bases and J shed 0 bases, with 6 bases lying between them. Germline values: CDR1 SGHRS, CDR2 YFSETQ. The CDR3 here is CASSLDRATNEKLFF. DNA of the CDR3: TGCGCCAGCAGCTTGGACCGAGCAACTAATGAAAAACTGTTTTTT.